This T cell receptor beta chain was recorded in a study of breast tumors, draining lymph nodes, adjacent tissues. Study-level findings and limits: Tumor and nontumor repertoires were significantly more similar in luminal-like than in basal-like breast cancer. The lymph node origin of tumor T cells was framed as consistent with a hypothesis, not demonstrated.

A word on this clonotype: Its target is unknown.

CDR1 MNHEY and CDR2 SMNVEV come from the germline V gene (reference sequence). J lost 2 bases, V lost 2 bases, and 4 bases had no gene match. This CDR3 spans 17 amino acids. Samples came from axillary lymph nodes draining the breast cancer. TCRdb re-called the multiplex PCR reads with MiXCR, one entry per CDR3 protein. The table shows roughly 130,000 distinct CDR3 sequences, with about 20% occurring only once. The chain is built from TRBV27 and TRBJ2-1; TRBD2 aligns across 12 bases. The sample comprised axillary lymph node tissue. This clonotype originated in a female donor with breast cancer. Some clones in this sample may be carry-over from other donors' samples. CDR3 sequence (DNA): TGTGCCAGCAGTTTACGGACTAGCGGGGCGCCCTACAATGAGCAGTTCTTC. Translating it yields CASSLRTSGAPYNEQFF.